This TCR beta chain was obtained from a study of cytomegalovirus exposure and HLA in healthy donors. The wider study: An early data release held tens of millions of unique TCRs from HLA-typed donors.

Study-level results: According to the study, 160 or so TCR beta chains were cytomegalovirus-associated.

PCR was performed using 60 Vbeta and 13 Jbeta primers. Some clones are missing from TCRdb's copy, which holds only in-frame ones; the method was immunoSEQ multiplex PCR. The profile covers about 110,000 clones, with more than 60% appearing a single time and 6.2% taken by the ten largest. As for this clone: The antigen remains unidentified. One end of the junction is discordant with germline, which a read error may explain.

The specimen was PBMCs. The clonotype originates from a man aged 25 to 40 in good health and CMV-seropositive.

The CDR3 region has the DNA TGCAGCGTTGAAGATCTTGGGACTAGGAACACCGGGGAGCTGCTTTTT. Translation: CSVEDLGTRNTGELLF. The V and J genes are TRBV29-1 and TRBJ2-2; TRBD2 matches at 8 bases. Germline CDR1 is SQVTM and CDR2 is ANQGSEA. The CDR3 loop spans 16 amino acids.